Below, 29 T cell receptor beta chains from the same sample are listed, as sequenced in a study of regulatory T cells in long-lasting Graves disease. HTBI primers from iRepertoire and Arm-PCR of CDR3 regions yielded the TCR beta libraries. MiXCR, applied by TCRdb to the multiplex PCR reads, yields one record per CDR3 protein. The sample yields 440,000 or so distinct CDR3 sequences, over 15% seen once. Stated time point: newly diagnosed GD, antithyroid drugs for less than 3 months. PBMC-derived RNA was used for the TCR library. Separately, the same data were catalogued under a study of T cells in Graves' hyperthyroidism and ophthalmopathy.

Sequenced here: peripheral blood mononuclear cells (PBMCs), sampled at new diagnosis, from a patient treated with antithyroid drugs. These TCRs come from a woman aged 25-40 years with Graves disease.

J is TRBJ1-3 and V is TRBV7-4, with no clear D. Germline CDR1 is SGHVT and CDR2 is SQSDAQ. The CDR3 consists of 16 residues. Trimming left V 1 base short and J 3 bases short, with 13 bases between. CDR3 in DNA: TGTGCCAGCAGCTTAGAGATGGAGGCCAGTGGAAACACCATATATTTT. The encoded protein is CASSLEMEASGNTIYF. Full variable domain (rest looked up from reference TRBV7-4 and TRBJ1-3): GAGVSQSPRYKVAKRGRDVALRCDSISGHVTLYWYRQTLGQGSEVLTYSQSDAQRDKSGRPSGRFSAERPERSVSTLKIQRTEQGDSAVYLCASSLEMEASGNTIYFGEGSWLTVV.

This clonotype came up many times. The J gene is TRBJ2-3, the V gene TRBV7-2; maybe TRBD2 (6 bases). Deletions cut 3 bases from V and 2 bases from J, with 6 bases between. CDR3 length: 13 residues. Germline CDR1 is SGHTA and CDR2 is FQGNSA. CDR3 in DNA: TGTGCCAGCAGCTTGGACTACACAGATACGCAGTATTTT. This translates into CASSLDYTDTQYF.

V gene TRBV15 combines with J gene TRBJ1-2; D may be TRBD1 (5 bases). The germline V gene encodes CDR1 LNHNV and CDR2 YYDKDF (reference sequence). The CDR3 runs 17 residues. The germline V and J ends were trimmed by 0 bases and 4 bases, with 18 bases remaining between them. The CDR3 sequence: CATSRDQVGPRGYGYTF. The CDR3, as DNA: TGTGCCACCAGCAGAGATCAGGTGGGGCCGAGAGGCTATGGCTACACCTTC.

This clonotype was counted a few times. The chain is built from TRBV5-1 and TRBJ2-2; 16 nucleotides align to TRBD2. CDR1 is SGHRS and CDR2 is YFSETQ in the germline V gene. Trimming at V came to 3 bases and at J to 6 bases, leaving 8 bases not matched to a gene. The CDR3 spans 18 residues. The CDR3 here is CASSSGTSGRAKPGELFF. DNA of the CDR3: TGCGCCAGCAGCTCCGGGACTAGCGGGAGGGCCAAGCCCGGGGAGCTGTTTTTT.

This clonotype was recorded many times. The chain is built from TRBV7-8 and TRBJ1-5; maybe TRBD1 (5 bases). Per the germline V gene, CDR1 is SGHVS and CDR2 is FQNEAQ. This CDR3 has 17 residues. The V end lost 1 base, the J end lost 4 bases, and 17 bases lay between the germline ends. The DNA for the CDR3 is TGTGCCAGCAGCTTAGTCAAATCAGGGAACCCTAATCAGCCCCAGCATTTT. Its translation is CASSLVKSGNPNQPQHF.

The chain joins TRBV7-9 to TRBJ2-7; 8 bases are a match to TRBD1. Looked up from germline, CDR1 is SEHNR and CDR2 is FQNEAQ (reference sequence). V gave up 5 bases and J gave up 3 bases; unmatched junction bases: 9. The CDR3 has 15 amino acids. The CDR3 is CASSSRTGLFYEQYF. The DNA for the CDR3 is TGTGCCAGCAGCAGTCGGACAGGGCTGTTCTACGAGCAGTACTTC.

In its sample, this clonotype was seen a few times. The chain carries TRBV29-1 and TRBJ2-1; 9 nucleotides align to TRBD2. Germline V gene lookup returns CDR1 SQVTM and CDR2 ANQGSEA. The CDR3 covers 14 residues. V dropped 3 bases and J dropped 8; count of bases not matched to a gene: 8. The CDR3 region has the DNA TGCAGCGTTGAGTCTAGCGGGATTGTACATGAGCAGTTCTTC. Its protein product is CSVESSGIVHEQFF.

The chain employs TRBV12-3 or TRBV12-4 and TRBJ1-5, with unresolved D. V lost 3 bases and J 4 bases, leaving 10 bases between the germline ends. The CDR3 loop spans 14 amino acids. As DNA, the CDR3 is TGTGCCAGCAGTTTCAACACAGCAAATCAGCCCCAGCATTTT. It codes for CASSFNTANQPQHF.

Notes on this clonotype: This is likely an artifact of a read error, given a far larger clone one base away. The rearrangement joins TRBV27 to TRBJ2-2, with D unresolved. Germline V lookup: CDR1 MNHEY, CDR2 SMNVEV (reference sequence). The CDR3 covers 12 residues. V was pared by 1 base and J by 11 bases, with 8 bases between. CDR3 nucleotides: TGTGCCAGCAGTTTATGGGCCAGAGAGCTGTTTTTT. Translated, it gives CASSLWARELFF.

This clonotype was seen repeatedly, ten times or more. The V and J genes are TRBV11-2 and TRBJ1-1, with 11 bases matching TRBD1. Germline lookup yields CDR1 SGHAT and CDR2 FQNNGV. This CDR3 comprises 16 residues. The trim removed 5 bases at V and 1 base at J, leaving 6 bases unmatched. Written as DNA, the CDR3 is TGTGCCAGCAGCCCATGGACAGGGGGCAGGAACACTGAAGCTTTCTTT. It is translated as CASSPWTGGRNTEAFF.

This clonotype came up once. A single base separates this from a much larger clone, so it may be a read error. The CDR3 carries no conserved terminal phenylalanine or tryptophan, so it likely arises from a read error. The chain links TRBV27 to TRBJ2-7; D may correspond to TRBD1 or TRBD2 (6 bases each). CDR1 and CDR2 from the germline V gene are MNHEY and SMNVEV (reference sequence). V was cut by 6 bases and J by 7 bases, with 13 bases left in between. The CDR3 has 12 residues. This CDR3 reads CASRRGVGEQYC. The CDR3 DNA follows: TGTGCCAGCAGGAGGGGGGTTGGGGAGCAGTACTGC.

This clonotype appeared many times. V usage is TRBV28 and J usage is TRBJ1-2; 9 bases map to TRBD1. From germline, CDR1 is MDHEN and CDR2 SYDVKM. V trimming: 7 bases; J trimming: 4 bases; junction bases outside the gene matches: 4. The CDR3 is 13 residues long. The CDR3 loop reads CASNMDRGYGYTF. As DNA, the CDR3 is TGTGCCAGCAATATGGACAGGGGCTATGGCTACACCTTC.

At least ten counts were recorded for this clonotype. V gene TRBV10-3 combines with J gene TRBJ2-3, with D unclear. The germline gives CDR1 ENHRY, CDR2 SYGVKD. V lost 7 bases, J lost 0 bases, and 8 bases lay in between. This CDR3 spans 13 amino acids. The CDR3 nucleotides read TGTGCCATCAATTCACCCAGCACAGATACGCAGTATTTT. Translating gives CAINSPSTDTQYF.

This clonotype has ten or more counts. The V and J genes are TRBV27 and TRBJ2-1; the match to TRBD2 covers 7 bases. Germline values: CDR1 MNHEY, CDR2 SMNVEV (reference sequence). V trimming: 7 bases; J trimming: 15 bases; junction bases outside the gene matches: 9. This CDR3 region has 11 residues. DNA of the CDR3: TGTGCCAGCACCGATGGACTAGAACGGTTCTTC. Protein: CASTDGLERFF.

This clonotype came up many times. V is TRBV6-6 and J is TRBJ2-7, with D uncertain. CDR3 length equals 15 residues. CDR1 and CDR2 from the germline V gene are MNHNY and SVGAGI (reference sequence). V was clipped by 0 bases and J by 3 bases, with 12 bases between them. The CDR3 here is CASSYSYFLDYEQYF. The CDR3 DNA reads as TGTGCCAGCAGTTACTCGTACTTCTTGGACTACGAGCAGTACTTC.

In its sample, this clonotype was seen many times. This chain connects TRBV11-2 to TRBJ2-3; tentatively, D is TRBD1 (7 bases). The CDR3 extends over 13 amino acids. The germline V and J ends were trimmed by 1 base and 13 bases, with 15 bases remaining between them. Per the germline V gene, CDR1 is SGHAT and CDR2 is FQNNGV. The CDR3 nucleotides are TGTGCCAGCAGCTTAGGCCTCGCGGGACAGAAGTATTTT. Residues: CASSLGLAGQKYF.

This clonotype came up a few times. The chain employs TRBV6-2 or TRBV6-3 and TRBJ1-1; D not resolved. CDR3 length: 15 amino acids. The V and J ends lost 0 bases and 6 bases respectively, with 14 bases between them. CDR1 is MNHEY, CDR2 SVGEGT, per germline. The CDR3 sequence: CASSYSGGRRAEAFF. The CDR3 nucleotides read TGTGCCAGCAGTTACTCGGGAGGGAGAAGGGCTGAAGCTTTCTTT.

This clonotype was observed at least ten times. The chain combines TRBV12-3 or TRBV12-4 with TRBJ2-7; D is unresolved. The ends were cut back, 6 bases at V and 2 bases at J, with 14 bases in the middle. The CDR3 length is 14 residues. CDR3: CASSPTTQTYEQYF. The CDR3 DNA reads TGTGCCAGCAGCCCGACGACGCAAACCTACGAGCAGTACTTC.

This clonotype was seen at least ten times. CDR3 sequence (DNA): TGTGCCAGCAGCTTCTTTGGGCTAAAGGCCTACAATGAGCAGTTCTTC. It translates to CASSFFGLKAYNEQFF. The V gene is TRBV11-2, the J gene TRBJ2-1; D remains ambiguous. Germline values: CDR1 SGHAT, CDR2 FQNNGV. The CDR3 has 16 residues. V gave up 3 bases and J gave up 2 bases, with 14 bases separating them.

Only a few counts were recorded for this clonotype. This sequence joins TRBV7-9 and TRBJ2-6; possible D gene TRBD1, 6 bases. CDR3 size: 16 residues. Trimming stripped 3 bases from V and 9 bases from J, with 18 bases between. CDR1 SEHNR and CDR2 FQNEAQ come from the germline V gene (reference sequence). The CDR3 spells CASSFPSLDSFNVLTF. The CDR3 coding sequence is TGTGCCAGCAGCTTCCCCTCCCTGGACAGCTTCAACGTCCTGACTTTC.

This clonotype was detected only a few times. In DNA form, the CDR3 reads TGTGCCAGCAGTCGGGGACAGGACAATCAGCCCCAGCATTTT. Translation gives CASSRGQDNQPQHF. The rearrangement joins TRBV27 to TRBJ1-5, with 8 positions matching TRBD1. Germline CDR1 is MNHEY and CDR2 is SMNVEV (reference sequence). After removal of 5 bases from V and 3 bases from J, the junction contained 3 bases not matched to a gene. The CDR3 totals 14 residues.

The sample holds a few counts of this clonotype. The J gene is TRBJ2-2, the V gene TRBV6-2 or TRBV6-3; D ambiguous. V was clipped by 5 bases and J by 0 bases, with 16 bases between them. CDR1 and CDR2 (germline): MNHEY, SVGEGT. The CDR3 extends over 17 amino acids. CDR3 sequence reads: CASSPPRRSANTGELFF. CDR3 in DNA: TGTGCCAGCAGTCCTCCCCGACGGAGCGCGAACACCGGGGAGCTGTTTTTT.

This clonotype was observed a few times. The chain is built from TRBV6-1 and TRBJ2-3; D gene unclear. Trimming pared 6 bases from V and 5 bases from J, leaving 9 bases between. CDR3 length equals 12 residues. The germline CDR1 and CDR2 sequences are MNHNS and SASEGT. In DNA, the CDR3 is TGTGCCAGCAGGGGGAATGGAGATACGCAGTATTTT. Translation: CASRGNGDTQYF.

The chain recombines TRBV28 with TRBJ1-5; TRBD1 is a possible D gene (6 bases). With 6 bases removed from V and 4 bases from J, the gap between germline ends came to 10 bases. The CDR3 loop spans 13 amino acids. Germline V lookup: CDR1 MDHEN, CDR2 SYDVKM. Here the CDR3 reads CASRTGVNQPQHF. In nucleotides, the CDR3 is TGTGCCAGCAGGACAGGTGTTAATCAGCCCCAGCATTTT.

Ten or more counts support this clonotype. The chain has TRBV11-2 and TRBJ1-1, with 8 bases fitting TRBD1. CDR1 and CDR2 from the germline V gene are SGHAT and FQNNGV. This CDR3 is built from 15 residues. Losses at the gene ends were 5 bases for V and 6 bases for J; bases not matched to a gene: 11. CDR3 bases: TGTGCCAGCAGCCAAAACCGACAGGGGAGGGCTGAAGCTTTCTTT. As protein: CASSQNRQGRAEAFF.

This clonotype was seen a few times. At one end, the junction sequence differs from germline, possibly due to a read error. V usage is TRBV28 and J usage is TRBJ2-3; 7 bases map to TRBD2. The CDR3 is made up of 13 amino acids. From germline, CDR1 is MDHEN and CDR2 SYDVKM. The CDR3 coding sequence is TGTGCCAACAGTGCGGGGGACACAGATACGCAGTATTTT. Translation: CANSAGDTDTQYF.

This chain joins TRBV5-1 and TRBJ2-1; possibly TRBD2 for D (6 bases). From germline, CDR1 is SGHRS and CDR2 YFSETQ. The germline V and J ends were trimmed by 2 bases and 5 bases, with 8 bases remaining between them. The CDR3 is 13 residues long. The CDR3, as DNA: TGCGCCAGCAGCTTTCTAGCGAACAATGAGCAGTTCTTC. Translation gives CASSFLANNEQFF.

As regards this clonotype: A much bigger clone sits one base away, suggesting this may be a read error. V is TRBV27 and J is TRBJ2-7; 10 positions agree with TRBD1. CDR1 MNHEY and CDR2 SMNVEV come from the germline V gene (reference sequence). The CDR3 runs to 15 residues. CDR3 sequence reads: CASSPRTGGWYEQCF. In nucleotides, the CDR3 is TGTGCCAGCAGTCCTAGGACAGGGGGATGGTACGAGCAGTGCTTC.

This clonotype was counted at least ten times. CDR3 DNA: TGTGCCAGCAGCCCTCCGGGGGGGGCCAAAAACATTCAGTACTTC. This sequence encodes CASSPPGGAKNIQYF. The rearrangement links TRBV11-2 to TRBJ2-4, with 8 bases aligning to TRBD2. This CDR3 spans 15 amino acids. CDR1 is SGHAT, CDR2 FQNNGV, per germline. J lost 1 base, V lost 5 bases, and 4 bases had no gene match. Filled out from reference TRBV11-2 and TRBJ2-4, the complete variable domain reads EAGVAQSPRYKIIEKRQSVAFWCNPISGHATLYWYQQILGQGPKLLIQFQNNGVVDDSQLPKDRFSAERLKGVDSTLKIQPAKLEDSAVYLCASSPPGGAKNIQYFGAGTRLSVL.